One and the same sample provided the 4 T cell receptor beta chains below, sequenced in a study of shared clonotypes between healthy human individuals. This table comes from immunoSEQ multiplex PCR, and its TCRdb copy is limited to in-frame clones, with some not included. The sample has fewer than 850,000 clones, about 96% seen once. Naive CD8 populations comprised CD45RO-negative cells positively selected for CCR7, excluding terminally differentiated effector memory CD45RA+ cells. Sequencing was carried out using naive CD8+ T cells sorted from blood. These receptors all stem from a man in his thirties or forties in good health.

As to this clone: Additional DNA sequences in this sample encode the identical CDR3. The V call is TRBV10-3, the J call TRBJ1-5; D call uncertain. CDR3 size: 15 residues. Germline CDR1 reads ENHRY; CDR2 reads SYGVKD. Trimming took off 0 bases at V and 0 bases at J, with 6 bases between the two ends. This CDR3 is CAISESGNSNQPQHF. CDR3 nucleotides: TGTGCCATCAGTGAGTCGGGGAATAGCAATCAGCCCCAGCATTTT.

The chain joins TRBV2 to TRBJ2-1; TRBD2 matches at 12 bases. CDR3 length: 14 amino acids. With V trimmed by 8 bases and J by 6 bases, 5 bases remained unmatched. Per the germline V gene, CDR1 is SNHLY and CDR2 is FYNNEI. Here the CDR3 reads CASVGLAGPNEQFF. CDR3 sequence (DNA): TGTGCCAGCGTAGGACTAGCGGGACCCAATGAGCAGTTCTTC.

This clone was seen a single time. The chain has TRBV28 and TRBJ2-7; the D is unclear. CDR3 size: 11 residues. Trimming stripped 8 bases from V and 4 bases from J, with 9 bases between. Germline CDR1 reads MDHEN; CDR2 reads SYDVKM. The CDR3 region is CASGVLYEQYF. The CDR3 nucleotides read TGTGCCAGCGGGGTACTGTACGAGCAGTACTTC.

The V and J genes are TRBV4-3 and TRBJ2-3; no reliable D call. V shed 0 bases and J shed 0 bases, with 7 bases lying between them. CDR3 length: 15 amino acids. Germline-derived CDR1 and CDR2 are LGHNA and YSLEER. The CDR3 protein is CASSQEVPSTDTQYF. The CDR3 DNA sequence: TGCGCCAGCAGCCAAGAAGTCCCCAGCACAGATACGCAGTATTTT.